This record looks at one T cell receptor beta chain sequence and its context. This record belongs to a study of control samples from healthy donors and cancer patients. Profiling relied on immunoSEQ multiplex PCR, and the TCRdb table lists in-frame clones only, not all of them. The data hold about 120,000 clones, with about 90% observed a single time. Trimming removed 3 bases at V and 9 bases at J, with 8 bases between. Looked up from germline, CDR1 is LNHDA and CDR2 is SQIVND (reference sequence). This CDR3 is 11 amino acids long. The gene calls are TRBV19 and TRBJ1-1; D is ambiguous. Sample: blood. The source is a young man in good health. CDR3 nucleotides: TGTGCCAGTAGTATGGAGAGGAAAGCTTTCTTT. It specifies CASSMERKAFF.